This TCR beta chain was profiled in a study of blood T cells in healthy people across ages (dated by TCRdb to 2014 to 2015). Background for the entire study: Template switching captured roughly one uniquely barcoded TCR beta cDNA molecule per two T cells in model experiments. Age-related changes in TCR beta repertoire diversity were measured in the study by deep sequencing normalized with unique cDNA molecular identifiers. The donors were divided into four age groups: young (average roughly 15 years), middle-aged (over 35), aged (approximately 62) and long-lived (about 79). Donors of different ages were randomly distributed across sequencing lanes to avoid experimental bias. The study analyzed two additional independent replicas of 1 million unique cDNA reads from the same blood draw for two donors, one aged 18 to 29 and one aged 80 or older.

Donors were 35 to 40 systemically healthy Caucasian individuals from Russia aged roughly 6 to 95 years. About 10 milliliters of peripheral blood were collected from each donor into EDTA-treated Vacutainer tubes. Ficoll-Paque density-gradient centrifugation was used to isolate PBMCs, with at least 7 million obtained per sample. Trizol reagent was used to extract total RNA from PBMCs, with at least 5.5 micrograms per sample. The percentages of naive CD45RAhigh/CD27high T cells were determined by flow cytometry on a PBMC aliquot from every donor. Counted from cysteine to phenylalanine, this CDR3 has 16 amino acids. Only the CDR3 portion is preserved as DNA: 48 bases, with reading frame beginning at the first base. For CDR1 and CDR2, the germline V gene lists KGHSH and LQKENI. V is cut back by 3 bases and J by 3 bases, with 7 bases in the junction unmatched. Broad study findings and their caveats: Estimates of total diversity based on one million sequenced T cells were considered lower bounds and underestimates. The long-lived group showed more naive CD4+ T cells, fewer expanded clones and increased TCR diversity than the aged group, suggesting age selection. As age increased, observed TCR beta diversity per million T cells dropped in a roughly linear way, and a significant reduction was already evident by age about 40. The percentage of naive T cells measured by flow cytometry correlated strongly with observed TCR beta diversity. Because profiling used bulk unsorted PBMCs, naive and antigen-experienced compartments could not be compared conclusively. Donor CMV infection status was unknown, potentially confounding age-related changes in expanded clonotypes.

The library relied on 5' RACE. The reads were generated on an Illumina HiSeq 2500. A second PCR of about 7 to 12 cycles was performed with a sample-barcoded 5' primer and a J-beta primer mix. A template-switch 5' adaptor carrying 12 random nucleotides introduced a unique molecular identifier onto each TCR beta cDNA molecule. At least 2.5 million CDR3-containing paired-end reads were obtained from each sample. All of the RNA was converted into first-strand cDNA using the Mint cDNA synthesis kit, with a TRBC-specific oligonucleotide serving as the primer. All cDNA was treated with uracil-DNA glycosylase and then went through a first 18-cycle PCR with the universal primers M1SS and BC2_uni_R. In the paper's pipeline: For normalization, 1 million high-quality reads, each with a distinct molecular identifier, were randomly selected from each sample. Reads with shared molecular identifiers were discarded instead of being binned into consensus sequences. CDR3 identification, clonotype clustering and error correction used MiTCR with a Q25 quality threshold and the strictest error-elimination algorithm. Lower-bound total TCR beta diversity was estimated with a nonparametric unseen species model using Euler transformation. TCRdb reanalyzed the raw reads on its own, using fastp at Q25 for trimming and MiXCR for clone calling, and kept in-frame beta chains. Each CDR3 protein gets just one entry, which takes the most common genes and DNA from the rows behind it. TCRdb's processing, not the study's, gives the V and J calls here. Here the sample has about 680,000 distinct CDR3 sequences; around 45% occur a single time. The top ten hold around a third of the sample.

This clonotype was detected only a few times. Its target antigen remains unknown. The record has no base qualities; no much larger clone is one base away. This receptor chain uses TRBV18 and TRBJ2-1, with 8 junctional bases fitting TRBD2. The sequence came from a woman aged 55-70 years in good health. The sample consisted of blood. The CDR3 region has the sequence CASSPTGTRIYNEQFF. The sequence in DNA is TGTGCCAGCTCACCTACCGGGACTAGAATCTACAATGAGCAGTTCTTC.